These 13 T cell receptor beta chains share one sample of origin, sequenced in a study of monozygotic twins with inflammatory bowel disease. TCRdb re-called the 5' RACE reads, yielding one record per CDR3 amino acid sequence without DNA. In all, the sample yields about 160,000 distinct CDR3 sequences. The material sequenced was blood. These receptor sequences come from a human donor with ulcerative colitis or Crohn's disease, or a healthy co-twin of an affected twin (not recorded which).

The chain is built from TRBV12-3 or TRBV12-4 and TRBJ2-3; TCRdb lists TRBD1, though no DNA is available to test this call. The CDR3 sequence is 16 residues long. The CDR3 region is CVSSFFRRDNTDTQYF.

The rearrangement uses TRBV5-6 and TRBJ2-2; TCRdb names TRBD2, which stays unverified in the absence of DNA. This CDR3 comprises 15 residues. From germline, CDR1 is SGHDT and CDR2 YYEEEE. CDR3 protein: CASSLMRGRHLELFF.

The J gene is TRBJ1-4, the V gene TRBV20-1; there is no DNA to check the TCRdb D call of TRBD1. From germline, CDR1 is DFQATT and CDR2 SNEGSKA (reference sequence). This CDR3 has 14 amino acids. The CDR3 region is CSAPSRDRGEKLFF.

J is TRBJ2-2 and V is TRBV7-2; the TRBD2 assignment by TCRdb is unverifiable without DNA. CDR1 is SGHTA, CDR2 FQGNSA, per germline. CDR3 size: 13 residues. The CDR3 protein is CASSIAPQEELFF.

The V gene is TRBV5-1, the J gene TRBJ2-5; no DNA is available, so the TRBD1 call from TCRdb remains unchecked. The CDR3 covers 16 residues. Germline assignment: CDR1 SGHRS and CDR2 YFSETQ. The CDR3 reads CASSLRGGSIQETQYF.

The chain is built from TRBV20-1 and TRBJ1-1; the D gene TCRdb calls, TRBD1, cannot be checked with no DNA. CDR3 length: 20 amino acids. Per germline, CDR1 DFQATT and CDR2 SNEGSKA (reference sequence). The CDR3 is CSARVFRDRGRMGSPTEAFF.

This chain uses TRBV20-1 with TRBJ2-4; TCRdb selects TRBD2, and the lack of DNA leaves this call unchecked. From germline, CDR1 is DFQATT and CDR2 SNEGSKA (reference sequence). The CDR3 sequence is 15 residues long. The CDR3 protein is CSAAGVLAVENMQYF.

The chain is built from TRBV18 and TRBJ1-2. This CDR3 is built from 17 residues. The germline gives CDR1 KGHSH, CDR2 LQKENI. The CDR3 loop reads CASSPLARHHANYGYTF.

The CDR3 protein is CASNIGHLNEQFF. V and J are TRBV6-1 and TRBJ2-1; TCRdb names TRBD1, which stays unverified in the absence of DNA. In germline, CDR1 is MNHNS, CDR2 SASEGT. This CDR3 has 13 residues.

The V gene is TRBV5-1, the J gene TRBJ1-2; TCRdb selects TRBD1, and the lack of DNA leaves this call unchecked. Germline loops: CDR1 SGHRS, CDR2 YFSETQ. This CDR3 is built from 14 residues. This CDR3 is CASSLARGSTGYTF.

The genes are TRBV12-3 or TRBV12-4 and TRBJ2-5; no DNA is available, so the TRBD1 call from TCRdb remains unchecked. This CDR3 spans 14 amino acids. The chain's CDR3 is CASTAGQIQETQYF.

The chain combines TRBV4-2 with TRBJ2-3. Germline V CDR1 and CDR2: LGHNA, YNFKEQ. The CDR3 length is 14 residues. This CDR3 is CASSHQADSDTQYF.

This chain uses TRBV11-2 with TRBJ2-4; the D call from TCRdb, TRBD2, cannot be confirmed without DNA. The V gene's germline CDR1 is SGHAT and CDR2 FQNNGV. The CDR3 sequence is 13 residues long. The CDR3 sequence: CASSLTWGDIQYF.